Following are 9 T cell receptor beta chains from one sample sequenced in a study of technical replicates of blood from a few donors. TCRdb's copy holds only in-frame clones and misses some; the assay was immunoSEQ multiplex PCR. The profile covers tens of thousands of clones, with just over 95% appearing a single time and around 0.38% taken by the ten largest. Sequences were obtained from T cells isolated from PBMCs. These receptors originate from a human donor in good health.

With regard to this clone: Germline is not matched at one junction end, which may reflect a read error. The chain combines TRBV11-2 with TRBJ1-2; weak D call: TRBD1 (6 bases). The CDR3 extends over 15 amino acids. CDR1 is SGHAT, CDR2 FQNNGV, per germline. CDR3 coding DNA: TGTGCCAGCAGTTTAGGACAGCCGTCATACGGTGGCTACACCTTC. This codes for CASSLGQPSYGGYTF.

The chain joins TRBV13 to TRBJ2-5; 7 bases fit TRBD1. Trimming cost V 6 bases and J 3 bases; bases outside gene matches: 13. The CDR3 runs 16 residues. The V gene's germline CDR1 is PRHDT and CDR2 FYEKMQ (reference sequence). The CDR3 protein is CASRLNLGQPEETQYF. CDR3 sequence (DNA): TGTGCCAGCAGACTAAACCTGGGACAGCCTGAAGAGACCCAGTACTTC.

The rearrangement joins TRBV7-3 to TRBJ2-1, with a possible D match to TRBD1 (5 bases). V shed 3 bases and J shed 9 bases, with 24 bases lying between them. The CDR3 spans 17 residues. The V gene's germline CDR1 is SGHTA and CDR2 FQGTGA. CDR3 sequence reads: CASSFSGHYPLEGEQFF. In nucleotides, the CDR3 is TGTGCCAGCAGCTTCTCAGGACACTACCCCCTTGAAGGTGAGCAGTTCTTC.

This clone showed up just once. The chain joins TRBV6-1 to TRBJ1-2; D perhaps matches TRBD1 (6 bases). Germline-derived CDR1 and CDR2 are MNHNS and SASEGT. The CDR3 consists of 16 residues. Deletions cut 1 base from V and 2 bases from J, with 14 bases between. CDR3 protein: CASSEGRTVKNYGYTF. Here the CDR3 DNA reads TGTGCCAGCAGTGAAGGGAGGACAGTTAAGAACTATGGCTACACCTTC.

The V call is TRBV2, the J call TRBJ1-4; 7 bases match TRBD1. The CDR3 runs to 11 residues. V trimming: 7 bases; J trimming: 10 bases; junction bases outside the gene matches: 3. Germline loops: CDR1 SNHLY, CDR2 FYNNEI. The DNA for the CDR3 is TGTGCCAGCATTCAGGGGGGAAAACTGTTTTTT. Protein product: CASIQGGKLFF.

The rearrangement uses TRBV25-1 and TRBJ2-1; 7 bases match TRBD2. The CDR3 consists of 16 residues. Trimming removed 2 bases from V and 7 bases from J; junction bases left unmatched: 11. Germline V gene data show CDR1 as MGHDK and CDR2 as SYGVNS. CDR3 coding DNA: TGTGCCAGCAGTGAAGGGAGGCGGGAGCTAGATAATGAGCAGTTCTTC. The encoded protein is CASSEGRRELDNEQFF.

J is TRBJ1-2 and V is TRBV9, with 11 bases fitting TRBD1. The trim removed 6 bases at V and 2 bases at J, leaving 9 bases unmatched. The CDR3 has 16 residues. In germline, CDR1 is SGDLS, CDR2 YYNGEE. Written as DNA, the CDR3 is TGTGCCAGCACCCTCGGACAGGGGGCGGCGAACTATGGCTACACCTTC. Protein: CASTLGQGAANYGYTF.

This clone was detected only once. This sequence joins TRBV15 and TRBJ1-1, with TRBD1 as a possible D gene (5 bases). V was cut by 1 base and J by 1 base, with 7 bases left in between. Germline assignment: CDR1 LNHNV and CDR2 YYDKDF (reference sequence). The CDR3 consists of 14 residues. CDR3 residues: CATSRGQKNTEAFF. DNA of the CDR3: TGTGCCACCAGCAGAGGACAGAAGAACACTGAAGCTTTCTTT. The entire variable domain, with the rest obtained from reference TRBV15 and TRBJ1-1, is as follows: DAMVIQNPRYQVTQFGKPVTLSCSQTLNHNVMYWYQQKSSQAPKLLFHYYDKDFNNEADTPDNFQSRRPNTSFCFLDIRSPGLGDTAMYLCATSRGQKNTEAFFGQGTRLTVV.

This chain links TRBV15 with TRBJ1-4, with TRBD1 matching over 7 bases. V was pared by 9 bases and J by 0 bases, with 4 bases of the junction left unmatched. CDR1 is LNHNV, CDR2 YYDKDF, per germline (reference sequence). This CDR3 comprises 14 residues. For the CDR3, the DNA is TGTGCCACTGATACAGGGGCAACTAATGAAAAACTGTTTTTT. Translation: CATDTGATNEKLFF.